This record covers a single T cell receptor beta chain. Antigen specificity is unknown. The sample is drawn from a study of blood T cells in healthy people across ages. Study context: About one barcoded beta molecule per two T cells was the capture yield of template switching. Study results and caveats: Underestimates were what the diversity estimates from one million T cells were considered to be.

V lost 5 bases, J lost 0 bases, and 14 bases lay in between. Germline values: CDR1 SGHTA, CDR2 FQGNSA. This CDR3 comprises 16 residues. PCR was performed a second time for about 7 to 11 cycles using a sample-barcoded 5' primer and a J-beta primer mix. In TCRdb, the 5' RACE reads were re-called with MiXCR into one record per CDR3 protein. This sample has hundreds of thousands of distinct CDR3 sequences; about 53% occur once, and the top ten carry approximately 40%. Source material: blood. This clonotype was sampled from a man aged 80 or over in good health. J is TRBJ2-1 and V is TRBV7-2, with D unclear. CDR3 in DNA: TGTGCCAGCAGCCTGAGGTCCCGAGGCTCCTACAATGAGCAGTTCTTC. Its translation is CASSLRSRGSYNEQFF.